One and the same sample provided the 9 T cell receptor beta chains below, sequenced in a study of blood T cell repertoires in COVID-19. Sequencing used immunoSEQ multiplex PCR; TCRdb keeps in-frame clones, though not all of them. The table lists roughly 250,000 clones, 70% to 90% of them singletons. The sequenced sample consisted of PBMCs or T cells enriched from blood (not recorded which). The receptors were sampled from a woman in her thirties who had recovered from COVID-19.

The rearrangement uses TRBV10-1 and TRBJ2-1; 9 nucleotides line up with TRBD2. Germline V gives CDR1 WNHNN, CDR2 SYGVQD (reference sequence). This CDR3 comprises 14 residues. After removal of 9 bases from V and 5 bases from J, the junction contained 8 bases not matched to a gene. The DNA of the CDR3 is TGCGCCAGTAGCGGGGGTATAGCCGACAATGAGCAGTTCTTC. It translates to CASSGGIADNEQFF.

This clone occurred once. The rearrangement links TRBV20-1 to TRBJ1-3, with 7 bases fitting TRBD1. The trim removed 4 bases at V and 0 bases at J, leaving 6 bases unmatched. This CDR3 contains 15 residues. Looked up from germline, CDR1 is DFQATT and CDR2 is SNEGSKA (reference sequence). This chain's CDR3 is CSANEGTASGNTIYF. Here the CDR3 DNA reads TGCAGTGCTAATGAAGGGACAGCCTCTGGAAACACCATATATTTT.

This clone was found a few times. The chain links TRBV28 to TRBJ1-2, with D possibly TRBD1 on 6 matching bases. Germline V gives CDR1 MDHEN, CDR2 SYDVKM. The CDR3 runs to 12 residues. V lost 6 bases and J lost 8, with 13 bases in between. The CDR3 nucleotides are TGTGCCAGCAGAACTCAGGGGTACGGCTACACCTTC. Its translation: CASRTQGYGYTF.

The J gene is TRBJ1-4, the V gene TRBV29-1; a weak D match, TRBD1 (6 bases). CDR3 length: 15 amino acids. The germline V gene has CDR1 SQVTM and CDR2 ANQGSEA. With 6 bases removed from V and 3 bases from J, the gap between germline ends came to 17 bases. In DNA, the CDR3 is TGCAGCGTAGCCGGGACAAAAGGCGCTAATGAAAAACTGTTTTTT. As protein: CSVAGTKGANEKLFF.

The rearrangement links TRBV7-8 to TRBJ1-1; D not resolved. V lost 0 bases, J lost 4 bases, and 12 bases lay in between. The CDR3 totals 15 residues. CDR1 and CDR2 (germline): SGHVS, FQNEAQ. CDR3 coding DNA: TGTGCCAGCAGCTTAGCCTTGTGGGAGGTCACTGAAGCTTTCTTT. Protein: CASSLALWEVTEAFF.

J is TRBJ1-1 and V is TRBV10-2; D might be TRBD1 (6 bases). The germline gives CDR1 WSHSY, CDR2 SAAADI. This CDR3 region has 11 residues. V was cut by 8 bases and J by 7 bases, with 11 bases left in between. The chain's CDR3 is CASGEGGEAFF. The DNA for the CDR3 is TGCGCCAGCGGAGAAGGGGGTGAAGCTTTCTTT.

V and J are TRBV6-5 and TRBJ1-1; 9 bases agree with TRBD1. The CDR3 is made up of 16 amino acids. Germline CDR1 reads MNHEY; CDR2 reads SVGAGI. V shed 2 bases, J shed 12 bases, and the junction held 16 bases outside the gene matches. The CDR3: CASSYLLTQDRGGSFF. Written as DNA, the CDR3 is TGTGCCAGCAGTTACCTGCTGACTCAGGACAGGGGAGGTTCTTTCTTT.

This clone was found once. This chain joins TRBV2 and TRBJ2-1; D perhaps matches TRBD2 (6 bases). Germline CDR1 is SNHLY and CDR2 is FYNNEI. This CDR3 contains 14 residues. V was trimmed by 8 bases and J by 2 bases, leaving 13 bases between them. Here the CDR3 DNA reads TGTGCCAGCTCCGGGACTGGAGCCTACAATGAGCAGTTCTTC. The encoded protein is CASSGTGAYNEQFF.

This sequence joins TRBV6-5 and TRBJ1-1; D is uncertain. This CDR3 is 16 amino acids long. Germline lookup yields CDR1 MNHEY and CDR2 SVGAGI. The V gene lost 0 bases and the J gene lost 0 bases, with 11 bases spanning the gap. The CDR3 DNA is TGTGCCAGCAGTTACTCTACCGGAGGGATGAACACTGAAGCTTTCTTT. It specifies CASSYSTGGMNTEAFF.